Shown below are 4 T cell receptor beta chains from a single sample sequenced in a study of T cell responses to AZD1222 COVID-19 vaccine. The repertoire was sequenced with immunoSEQ multiplex PCR; TCRdb's copy has only in-frame clones and lacks some. Of around 150,000 clones in the sample, about 91% are singletons; the top ten hold about 4%. The source material was peripheral blood, sampled on day 0 of MenACWY control vaccination. The receptor source for this set is an adult in good health.

V and J are TRBV10-3 and TRBJ1-5; TRBD1 aligns across 11 bases. CDR1 ENHRY and CDR2 SYGVKD come from the germline V gene. With V trimmed by 10 bases and J by 6 bases, 8 bases remained unmatched. CDR3 length: 14 amino acids. DNA of the CDR3: TGTGCCACCGCGGGACAGGGGGATGGTCAGCCCCAGCATTTT. Protein product: CATAGQGDGQPQHF.

The chain couples TRBV6-6 to TRBJ1-4; D gene uncertain. Germline loops: CDR1 MNHNY, CDR2 SVGAGI (reference sequence). CDR3 length: 14 amino acids. Trimming shortened V by 5 bases and J by 10 bases, and 17 bases separated the two germline ends. The CDR3 here is CASSTLVEPGKLFF. In DNA form, the CDR3 reads TGTGCCAGCAGTACCCTCGTGGAACCGGGAAAACTGTTTTTT.

This rearrangement joins TRBV4-2 to TRBJ2-5; 15 bases are a match to TRBD2. CDR1 and CDR2 (germline): LGHNA, YNFKEQ. Trimming cost V 4 bases and J 5 bases; bases outside gene matches: 8. The CDR3 is 17 amino acids. Here the CDR3 DNA reads TGTGCCAGCAGCCTTGGGGGACTAGCGGGAGGCCGGGAGACCCAGTACTTC. This encodes CASSLGGLAGGRETQYF.

The chain has TRBV5-4 and TRBJ2-3; perhaps TRBD2 as D (5 bases). Germline CDR1 SGHNT, CDR2 YYREEE (reference sequence). V gave up 0 bases and J gave up 1 base, with 9 bases separating them. The CDR3 totals 15 residues. The CDR3 DNA reads TGTGCCAGCAGCTTGGTGGGGAGAGGCACAGATACGCAGTATTTT. Translation gives CASSLVGRGTDTQYF.